The 30 T cell receptor beta chains reported below all come from one sample, sequenced in a study of graft-versus-host responses after intestinal transplantation. Their antigen targets remain unknown. Using immunoSEQ multiplex PCR, the repertoire was profiled, and TCRdb retains in-frame clones only, with some absent. The sample contains just under 50,000 clones, approximately 84% of which appear only once. The material sequenced was unstimulated CD4+ T cells sorted from spleen or lymph node cells, taken before transplant. The receptor source for this set is a human donor who was the organ donor for an intestinal transplant.

Concerning this clone itself: One end of the junction is discordant with germline, which a read error may explain. The chain has TRBV30 and TRBJ2-5, with 7 bases lining up with TRBD1. The CDR3 runs to 13 residues. The germline gives CDR1 GTSNPN, CDR2 SVGIG (reference sequence). This CDR3 reads CAWTTGAGYEQHF. The CDR3 coding sequence is TGTGCCTGGACCACAGGGGCAGGGTACGAGCAGCACTTC.

The CDR3, as DNA: TGTGCCAGCAGGACGGGGAGAGCGGGGGACAATGAGCAGTTCTTC. It specifies CASRTGRAGDNEQFF. This chain links TRBV6-6 with TRBJ2-1; the match to TRBD2 covers 8 bases. There are 15 residues in the CDR3. Germline CDR1 MNHNY, CDR2 SVGAGI (reference sequence). V was clipped by 6 bases and J by 5 bases; unmatched bases: 9.

This rearrangement joins TRBV7-9 to TRBJ2-2, with 10 bases identical to TRBD2. The CDR3 sequence is 15 residues long. Germline V lookup: CDR1 SEHNR, CDR2 FQNEAQ (reference sequence). After removal of 1 base from V and 4 bases from J, the junction contained 0 bases not matched to a gene. CDR3 bases: TGTGCCAGCAGCTTAGGGACTAGCGGCACCGGGGAGCTGTTTTTT. Its protein product is CASSLGTSGTGELFF.

This sequence joins TRBV2 and TRBJ1-5; TRBD1 matches 9 bases. Germline V gives CDR1 SNHLY, CDR2 FYNNEI. The CDR3 extends over 17 amino acids. Germline trimming cut 4 bases from V and 0 bases from J; bases unmatched to any gene: 7. CDR3 sequence: CASSARQGEGSNQPQHF. The CDR3 DNA sequence: TGTGCCAGCAGTGCTCGACAGGGGGAAGGTAGCAATCAGCCCCAGCATTTT.

This chain joins TRBV19 and TRBJ2-1, with 7 bases aligning to TRBD1. The germline V gene encodes CDR1 LNHDA and CDR2 SQIVND (reference sequence). This CDR3 has 17 residues. Losses at the gene ends were 9 bases for V and 3 bases for J; bases not matched to a gene: 17. This CDR3 reads CASALLPGQKYYNEQFF. The CDR3 DNA reads TGTGCCAGCGCGCTTCTTCCGGGACAGAAGTACTACAATGAGCAGTTCTTC.

This clone occurred a few times. The rearrangement uses TRBV2 and TRBJ2-5, with TRBD1 identical over 9 bases. Germline trimming cut 4 bases from V and 5 bases from J; bases unmatched to any gene: 8. CDR1 and CDR2 (germline): SNHLY, FYNNEI. The CDR3 spans 15 residues. CDR3 nucleotides: TGTGCCAGCAGTGGCGGACAGGGGCGAGGTGAGACCCAGTACTTC. Protein: CASSGGQGRGETQYF. Complete variable domain (other parts from reference TRBV2 and TRBJ2-5): EPEVTQTPSHQVTQMGQEVILRCVPISNHLYFYWYRQILGQKVEFLVSFYNNEISEKSEIFDDQFSVERPDGSNFTLKIRSTKLEDSAMYFCASSGGQGRGETQYFGPGTRLLVL.

The CDR3 bases are TGTGCCACCAGCAGAGATAGGACGGTTAACACCGGGGAGCTGTTTTTT. It is translated as CATSRDRTVNTGELFF. This chain uses TRBV15 with TRBJ2-2, with D unresolved. The CDR3 consists of 16 residues. Per germline, CDR1 LNHNV and CDR2 YYDKDF (reference sequence). The V gene lost 0 bases and the J gene lost 2 bases, with 10 bases spanning the gap.

The CDR3: CASRKRVGSGNTIYF. CDR3 bases: TGTGCCAGCAGAAAAAGAGTAGGCTCTGGAAACACCATATATTTT. The chain employs TRBV6-6 and TRBJ1-3; D is uncertain. CDR1 and CDR2 from the germline V gene are MNHNY and SVGAGI (reference sequence). The CDR3 runs to 15 residues. The V end was cut by 6 bases, the J end by 0 bases, with 12 bases between.

The gene calls are TRBV10-2 and TRBJ1-5, with D unclear. The CDR3 is 16 amino acids. Per the germline V gene, CDR1 is WSHSY and CDR2 is SAAADI. The V and J ends lost 2 bases and 4 bases respectively, with 15 bases between them. Here the CDR3 DNA reads TGCGCCAGCAGTGAGATAGGCAAGGAGCCGAATCAGCCCCAGCATTTT. The encoded protein is CASSEIGKEPNQPQHF.

The chain carries TRBV15 and TRBJ2-5; possible D gene TRBD1, 6 bases. The CDR3 runs 15 residues. Germline assignment: CDR1 LNHNV and CDR2 YYDKDF (reference sequence). Trimming removed 0 bases from V and 2 bases from J, with 10 bases in between. CDR3 nucleotide sequence: TGTGCCACCAGCAGAGATATTACAGGGCAAGAGACCCAGTACTTC. It yields the protein CATSRDITGQETQYF.

The chain employs TRBV9 and TRBJ2-3; D remains ambiguous. CDR1 is SGDLS, CDR2 YYNGEE, per germline. CDR3 length: 14 amino acids. V was trimmed by 0 bases and J by 6 bases, leaving 11 bases between them. CDR3 DNA: TGTGCCAGCAGCGTAGGTCCTCCGTCCGATACGCAGTATTTT. Its protein product is CASSVGPPSDTQYF.

V and J are TRBV5-1 and TRBJ2-3, with 10 nucleotides matching TRBD2. Trimming took 2 bases from V and 0 from J; bases not matched to a gene: 3. CDR3 length: 16 amino acids. Germline V gene lookup returns CDR1 SGHRS and CDR2 YFSETQ. The DNA of the CDR3 is TGCGCCAGCAGCTTACATAGCGGGAGGAGCACAGATACGCAGTATTTT. Residues: CASSLHSGRSTDTQYF.

The V and J genes are TRBV6-1 and TRBJ2-2; 10 nucleotides agree with TRBD1. Germline assignment: CDR1 MNHNS and CDR2 SASEGT. The junction had 7 bases not matched to a gene; V was cut back by 3 bases and J by 0 bases. This CDR3 is built from 18 residues. In DNA form, the CDR3 reads TGTGCCAGCAGTGATCCAGGACAGGGGGTCCCGAACACCGGGGAGCTGTTTTTT. This translates into CASSDPGQGVPNTGELFF.

The chain carries TRBV30 and TRBJ2-7; D possibly corresponds to TRBD2 (5 bases). Germline lookup yields CDR1 GTSNPN and CDR2 SVGIG (reference sequence). Trimming shortened V by 7 bases and J by 0 bases, and 10 bases separated the two germline ends. This CDR3 has 12 residues. CDR3 DNA: TGTGCCTTTGGGAGCCCCTCCTACGAGCAGTACTTC. Amino acid sequence: CAFGSPSYEQYF. The whole variable domain, filled in from reference TRBV30 and TRBJ2-7, reads SQTIHQWPATLVQPVGSPLSLECTVEGTSNPNLYWYRQAAGRGLQLLFYSVGIGQISSEVPQNLSASRPQDRQFILSSKKLLLSDSGFYLCAFGSPSYEQYFGPGTRLTVT.

The gene calls are TRBV10-3 and TRBJ2-2, with 9 bases that match TRBD2. Germline assignment: CDR1 ENHRY and CDR2 SYGVKD. The CDR3 spans 13 residues. V was pared by 6 bases and J by 4 bases, with 0 bases of the junction left unmatched. The DNA of the CDR3 is TGTGCCATCAGACTAGCGGGCACCGGGGAGCTGTTTTTT. This encodes CAIRLAGTGELFF.

The V and J genes are TRBV12-5 and TRBJ2-1; 9 bases fit TRBD1. The V gene end was trimmed by 4 bases and the J gene end by 10 bases; junction bases not matched to a gene: 14. The CDR3 runs to 16 residues. Germline V gene sequence: CDR1 LGHNT, CDR2 FRNRAP. The DNA of the CDR3 is TGTGCTAGTGGTTCCCCCACAGGGGGCCCTTTGTACGAGCAGTTCTTC. Encoded protein: CASGSPTGGPLYEQFF.

The V gene is TRBV30, the J gene TRBJ2-1; the D call may be TRBD1 or TRBD2 (5 bases each). Germline values: CDR1 GTSNPN, CDR2 SVGIG (reference sequence). V was trimmed by 3 bases and J by 7 bases, leaving 19 bases between them. The CDR3 spans 15 residues. The CDR3 here is CAWRSVRGAFNEQFF. The CDR3 DNA follows: TGTGCCTGGAGATCCGTGAGGGGCGCATTTAATGAGCAGTTCTTC.

The genes are TRBV25-1 and TRBJ1-4; D unresolved. This CDR3 is built from 16 residues. The germline V gene encodes CDR1 MGHDK and CDR2 SYGVNS. V dropped 0 bases and J dropped 0 bases, with 8 bases sitting between them. The CDR3 coding sequence is TGTGCCAGCAGTGAATATACAGCCGCAACTAATGAAAAACTGTTTTTT. Translated: CASSEYTAATNEKLFF.

The chain carries TRBV6-1 and TRBJ1-6, with D hard to call. The germline V and J ends were trimmed by 4 bases and 6 bases, with 10 bases remaining between them. The CDR3 has 14 residues. The germline CDR1 and CDR2 sequences are MNHNS and SASEGT. CDR3 in DNA: TGTGCCAGCAGTGGGGGTGCGTTTAATTCACCCCTCCACTTT. Translated, it gives CASSGGAFNSPLHF.

The CDR3 coding sequence is TGTGCCTGGAGTCCCCGCAAGAGCTCTGGAAACACCATATATTTT. Translation gives CAWSPRKSSGNTIYF. The V and J genes are TRBV30 and TRBJ1-3; D uncertain. V was trimmed by 2 bases and J by 0 bases, leaving 11 bases between them. The CDR3 is 15 residues long. Germline assignment: CDR1 GTSNPN and CDR2 SVGIG (reference sequence).

The rearrangement uses TRBV6-1 and TRBJ1-2, with a tentative D call TRBD1 (5 bases). Germline V gene sequence: CDR1 MNHNS, CDR2 SASEGT. CDR3 size: 16 residues. Trimming removed 3 bases from V and 0 bases from J, with 14 bases in between. The CDR3 here is CASSDNIWGANYGYTF. Here the CDR3 DNA reads TGTGCCAGCAGTGATAACATATGGGGGGCTAACTATGGCTACACCTTC.

This clone was detected a few times. The V and J genes are TRBV5-1 and TRBJ2-5; 10 positions match TRBD1. The CDR3 consists of 15 residues. The junction had 5 bases not matched to a gene; V was cut back by 2 bases and J by 4 bases. From germline, CDR1 is SGHRS and CDR2 YFSETQ. The CDR3 bases are TGCGCCAGCAGCTTTCAGGACAGGGGGGGAGAGACCCAGTACTTC. As protein: CASSFQDRGGETQYF.

The rearrangement joins TRBV10-1 to TRBJ2-7; TRBD2 agrees at 7 bases. The trim removed 2 bases at V and 2 bases at J, leaving 15 bases unmatched. CDR3 length equals 18 residues. The germline V gene encodes CDR1 WNHNN and CDR2 SYGVQD (reference sequence). Here the CDR3 DNA reads TGCGCCAGCAGTGAGGGGACGGCTAGCGGAACGCTAACCTACGAGCAGTACTTC. Amino acids: CASSEGTASGTLTYEQYF.

This clone is a singleton in its sample. The chain is built from TRBV6-5 and TRBJ2-2; the D is unclear. CDR1 MNHEY and CDR2 SVGAGI come from the germline V gene. The V end lost 4 bases, the J end lost 6 bases, and 6 bases lay between the germline ends. CDR3 size: 12 residues. CDR3: CASSSPPGELFF. Here the CDR3 DNA reads TGTGCCAGCAGTTCCCCCCCCGGGGAGCTGTTTTTT.

The chain couples TRBV9 to TRBJ2-5; 15 bases are a match to TRBD2. The CDR3 consists of 18 residues. J was trimmed by 4 bases and V by 0 bases; bases with no gene match: 7. Germline CDR1 reads SGDLS; CDR2 reads YYNGEE. CDR3 in DNA: TGTGCCAGCAGCGTAGACGGACTAGCGGGAGGGACAGGAGAGACCCAGTACTTC. The encoded protein is CASSVDGLAGGTGETQYF.

The chain is built from TRBV19 and TRBJ2-3, with D possibly TRBD2 on 6 matching bases. The CDR3 extends over 13 amino acids. CDR1 is LNHDA and CDR2 is SQIVND in the germline V gene (reference sequence). V was clipped by 6 bases and J by 2 bases, with 9 bases between them. The CDR3 bases are TGTGCCAGTAGCGGGACTTTCACAGATACGCAGTATTTT. Translation gives CASSGTFTDTQYF.

V gene TRBV7-9 combines with J gene TRBJ1-2, with TRBD1 matching 10 bases. V lost 3 bases, J lost 1 base, and 8 bases stayed unmatched. The germline CDR1 and CDR2 sequences are SEHNR and FQNEAQ (reference sequence). CDR3 length: 17 residues. CDR3 in DNA: TGTGCCAGCAGCTTTGGGACAGGGGTAACAGATAACTATGGCTACACCTTC. Its protein product is CASSFGTGVTDNYGYTF.

The chain carries TRBV14 and TRBJ1-2; D possibly corresponds to TRBD1 (6 bases). Germline loops: CDR1 SGHDN, CDR2 FVKESK. The CDR3 totals 15 residues. V lost 0 bases and J 7 bases, leaving 15 bases between the germline ends. CDR3 in DNA: TGTGCCAGCAGCCAAGATACTGGGGGGGGCTTTGGCTACACCTTC. The encoded protein is CASSQDTGGGFGYTF. The full variable domain, its missing parts supplied by reference TRBV14 and TRBJ1-2, is EAGVTQFPSHSVIEKGQTVTLRCDPISGHDNLYWYRRVMGKEIKFLLHFVKESKQDESGMPNNRFLAERTGGTYSTLKVQPAELEDSGVYFCASSQDTGGGFGYTFGSGTRLTVV.

This chain uses TRBV19 with TRBJ2-7; 7 nucleotides line up with TRBD1. The CDR3 spans 17 residues. J gave up 6 bases and V 4 bases, and 18 bases lay outside the gene matches. The germline V gene has CDR1 LNHDA and CDR2 SQIVND (reference sequence). Here the CDR3 reads CASSTPGQSSSSGEQYF. The CDR3 DNA is TGTGCCAGTAGTACCCCGGGACAGTCTTCCTCTTCGGGCGAGCAGTACTTC.

The chain has TRBV27 and TRBJ2-1; D is unresolved. CDR1 and CDR2 (germline): MNHEY, SMNVEV (reference sequence). The CDR3 is made up of 14 amino acids. V was trimmed by 5 bases and J by 0 bases, leaving 8 bases between them. CDR3 coding DNA: TGTGCCAGCAGTAAGGCTAGCTCCTACAATGAGCAGTTCTTC. Its translation is CASSKASSYNEQFF.